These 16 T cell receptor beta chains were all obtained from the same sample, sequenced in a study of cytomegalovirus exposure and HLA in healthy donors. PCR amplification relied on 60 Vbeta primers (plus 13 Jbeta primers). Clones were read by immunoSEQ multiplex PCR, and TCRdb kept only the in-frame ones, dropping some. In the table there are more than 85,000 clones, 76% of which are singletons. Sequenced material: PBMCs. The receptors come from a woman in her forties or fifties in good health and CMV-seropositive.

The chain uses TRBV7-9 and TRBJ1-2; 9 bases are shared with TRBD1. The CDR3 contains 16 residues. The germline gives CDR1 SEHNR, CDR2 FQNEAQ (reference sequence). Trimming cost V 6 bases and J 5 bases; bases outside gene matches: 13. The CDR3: CASSLITGTGRYGYTF. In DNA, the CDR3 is TGTGCCAGCAGTCTAATTACCGGGACAGGGCGATATGGCTACACCTTC.

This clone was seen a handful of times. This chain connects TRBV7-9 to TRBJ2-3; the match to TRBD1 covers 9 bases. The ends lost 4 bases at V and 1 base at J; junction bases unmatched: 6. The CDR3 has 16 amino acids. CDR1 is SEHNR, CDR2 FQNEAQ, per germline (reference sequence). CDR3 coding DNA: TGTGCCAGCAGCTCGAGTACAGGGGGCCGCACAGATACGCAGTATTTT. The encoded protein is CASSSSTGGRTDTQYF.

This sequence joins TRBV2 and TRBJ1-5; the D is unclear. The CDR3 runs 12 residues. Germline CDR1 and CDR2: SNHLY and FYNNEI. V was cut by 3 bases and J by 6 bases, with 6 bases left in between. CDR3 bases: TGTGCCAGCAGTGACGGGGTTCAGCCCCAGCATTTT. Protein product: CASSDGVQPQHF.

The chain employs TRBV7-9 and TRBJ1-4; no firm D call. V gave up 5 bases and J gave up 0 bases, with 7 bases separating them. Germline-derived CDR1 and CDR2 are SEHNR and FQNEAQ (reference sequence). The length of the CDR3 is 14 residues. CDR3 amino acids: CASSLIATNEKLFF. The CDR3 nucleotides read TGTGCCAGCAGCCTCATAGCAACTAATGAAAAACTGTTTTTT. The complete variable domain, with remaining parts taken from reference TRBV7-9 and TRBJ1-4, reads DTGVSQNPRHKITKRGQNVTFRCDPISEHNRLYWYRQTLGQGPEFLTYFQNEAQLEKSRLLSDRFSAERPKGSFSTLEIQRTEQGDSAMYLCASSLIATNEKLFFGSGTQLSVL.

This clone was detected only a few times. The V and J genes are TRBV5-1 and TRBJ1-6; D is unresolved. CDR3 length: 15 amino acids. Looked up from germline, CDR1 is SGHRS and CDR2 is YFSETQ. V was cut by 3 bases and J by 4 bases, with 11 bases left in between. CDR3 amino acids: CASSSDGNYNSPLHF. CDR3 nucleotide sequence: TGCGCCAGCAGCTCCGACGGGAATTATAATTCACCCCTCCACTTT.

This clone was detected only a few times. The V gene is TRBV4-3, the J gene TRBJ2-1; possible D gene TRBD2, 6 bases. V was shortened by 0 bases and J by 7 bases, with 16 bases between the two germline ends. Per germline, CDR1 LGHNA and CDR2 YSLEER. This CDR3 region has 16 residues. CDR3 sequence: CASSQDLQGAGNEQFF. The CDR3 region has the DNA TGCGCCAGCAGCCAAGATCTTCAGGGTGCGGGAAATGAGCAGTTCTTC.

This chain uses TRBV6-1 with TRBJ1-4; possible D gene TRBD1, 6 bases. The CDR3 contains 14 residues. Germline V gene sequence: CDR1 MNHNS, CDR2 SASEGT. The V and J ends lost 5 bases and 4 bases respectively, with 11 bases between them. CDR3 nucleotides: TGTGCCAGCAGTTATGGGGGCAGTAATGAAAAACTGTTTTTT. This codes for CASSYGGSNEKLFF.

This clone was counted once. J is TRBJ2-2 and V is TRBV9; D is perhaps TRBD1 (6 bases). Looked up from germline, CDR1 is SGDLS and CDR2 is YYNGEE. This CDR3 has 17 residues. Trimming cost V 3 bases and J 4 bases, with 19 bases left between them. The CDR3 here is CASSGTLQGVPTGELFF. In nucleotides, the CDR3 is TGTGCCAGCAGCGGAACCCTACAGGGTGTGCCCACCGGGGAGCTGTTTTTT.

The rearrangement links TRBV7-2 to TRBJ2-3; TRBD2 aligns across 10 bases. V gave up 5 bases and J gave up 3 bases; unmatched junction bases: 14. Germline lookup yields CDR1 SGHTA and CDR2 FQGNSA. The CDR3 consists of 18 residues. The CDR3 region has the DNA TGTGCCAGCAGCCCCAGGGGGCTAGCGGGGGATCAAACAGATACGCAGTATTTT. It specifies CASSPRGLAGDQTDTQYF.

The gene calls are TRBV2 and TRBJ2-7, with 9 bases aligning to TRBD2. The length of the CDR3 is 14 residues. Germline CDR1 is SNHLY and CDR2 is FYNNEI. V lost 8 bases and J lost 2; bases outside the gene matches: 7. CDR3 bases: TGTGCCAGCCGTTGGCTAGCGGGGACCTACGAGCAGTACTTC. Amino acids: CASRWLAGTYEQYF.

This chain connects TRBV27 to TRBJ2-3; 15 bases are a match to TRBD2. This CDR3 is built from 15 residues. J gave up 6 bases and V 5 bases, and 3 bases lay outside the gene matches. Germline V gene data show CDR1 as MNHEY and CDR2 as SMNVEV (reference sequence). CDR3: CASSPGTSGRDTQYF. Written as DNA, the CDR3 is TGTGCCAGCAGTCCCGGGACTAGCGGGAGGGATACGCAGTATTTT.

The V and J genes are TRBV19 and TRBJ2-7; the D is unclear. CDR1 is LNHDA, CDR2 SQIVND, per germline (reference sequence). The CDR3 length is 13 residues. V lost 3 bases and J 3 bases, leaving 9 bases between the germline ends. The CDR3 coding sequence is TGTGCCAGTAGTATGTCGAGAGGCTACGAGCAGTACTTC. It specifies CASSMSRGYEQYF.

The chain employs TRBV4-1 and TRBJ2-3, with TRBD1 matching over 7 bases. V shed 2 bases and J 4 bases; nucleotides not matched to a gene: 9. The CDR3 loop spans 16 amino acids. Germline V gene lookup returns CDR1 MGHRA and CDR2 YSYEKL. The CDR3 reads CASSQSPGQPSDTQYF. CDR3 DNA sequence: TGCGCCAGCAGCCAATCACCGGGACAGCCGTCAGATACGCAGTATTTT.

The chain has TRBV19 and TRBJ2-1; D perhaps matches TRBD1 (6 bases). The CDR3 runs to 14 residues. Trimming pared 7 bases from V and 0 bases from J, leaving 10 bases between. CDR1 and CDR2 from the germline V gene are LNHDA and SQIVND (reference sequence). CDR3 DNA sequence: TGTGCCAGTACTCCGGACAGCTCCTACAATGAGCAGTTCTTC. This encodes CASTPDSSYNEQFF.

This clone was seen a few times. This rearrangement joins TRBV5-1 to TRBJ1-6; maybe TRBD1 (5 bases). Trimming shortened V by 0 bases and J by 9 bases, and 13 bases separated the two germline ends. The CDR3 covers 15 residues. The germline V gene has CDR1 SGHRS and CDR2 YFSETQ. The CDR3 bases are TGCGCCAGCAGCTTGGTGGAGGGGCAGAGTTCACCCCTCCACTTT. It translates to CASSLVEGQSSPLHF. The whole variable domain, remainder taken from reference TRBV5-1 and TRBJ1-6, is KAGVTQTPRYLIKTRGQQVTLSCSPISGHRSVSWYQQTPGQGLQFLFEYFSETQRNKGNFPGRFSGRQFSNSRSEMNVSTLELGDSALYLCASSLVEGQSSPLHFGNGTRLTVT.

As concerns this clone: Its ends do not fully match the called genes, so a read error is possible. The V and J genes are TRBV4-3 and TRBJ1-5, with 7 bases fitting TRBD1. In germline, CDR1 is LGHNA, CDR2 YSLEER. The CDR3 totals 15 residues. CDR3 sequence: CASSQDRDSSQPQHF. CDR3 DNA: TGCGCCAGCAGCCAAGATAGGGACAGCAGTCAGCCCCAGCATTTT.